These T cell receptor beta chains were read from a single sample in a study of T cells in Graves' hyperthyroidism and ophthalmopathy. TCRdb re-called the multiplex PCR reads through MiXCR, storing one row per CDR3 protein. Of roughly 510,000 distinct CDR3 sequences listed, 46% are singletons. Sequencing was done on a sample of peripheral blood or thyroid tissue (not recorded which). These receptors were obtained from an adult woman with Graves' disease, either hyperthyroidism or ophthalmopathy (not recorded which). CDR3s include the opening cysteine and the closing phenylalanine or tryptophan. The order of the fields is J gene, V gene, CDR3 protein.

TRBJ1-2 | TRBV6-2/TRBV6-3 | CASSYAREGYTF
TRBJ2-7 | TRBV6-1 | CASSEASGNEQYF
TRBJ1-1 | TRBV6-6 | CASRGVGDTEAFF
TRBJ1-3 | TRBV10-3 | CAMNSGNTIYF
TRBJ1-5 | TRBV7-9 | CASGSGNQPQHF
TRBJ1-2 | TRBV4-1 | CASSQVSTASNYGYTF
TRBJ2-5 | TRBV7-6 | CASSLYRTGVDF
TRBJ1-6 | TRBV11-2 | CASSLARQANSPLHF
TRBJ2-5 | TRBV2 | CASSDGRVLIQETQYF
TRBJ1-2 | TRBV19 | CASREVGTYGYTF
TRBJ1-2 | TRBV7-2 | CASSFSEGGYTF
TRBJ1-2 | TRBV10-2 | CASMSSYGYTF
TRBJ1-5 | TRBV6-5 | CASGVRPQHF
TRBJ1-5 | TRBV7-2 | CASSLAGRSNQPQHF
TRBJ2-5 | TRBV10-3 | CAISGGREANQPQYF
TRBJ1-5 | TRBV10-3 | CAIRGPGQINQPQHF
TRBJ2-5 | TRBV20-1 | CSARNPGQGKTQYF
TRBJ1-1 | TRBV6-5 | CAISGTGGFPEAFF
TRBJ2-5 | TRBV15 | CATSGQGGYQETQYF
TRBJ2-3 | TRBV7-2 | CASSSGLAASTDTQYF
TRBJ1-2 | TRBV29-1 | CSVERQGGYTF
TRBJ2-7 | TRBV6-6 | CASKGGGSFGEQYF
TRBJ1-2 | TRBV15 | CATSSGEGGVGYTF
TRBJ1-5 | TRBV10-3 | CAISDLERGGQPQHF
TRBJ1-1 | TRBV28 | CASSWGFVAFF
TRBJ2-7 | TRBV20-1 | CSASRPGQTYEQYF
TRBJ2-7 | TRBV7-8 | CASSFREGQGFEQYF
TRBJ1-4 | TRBV10-3 | CAISGMGGTNNEKLFF
TRBJ1-1 | TRBV24-1 | CATRQGTEAFF